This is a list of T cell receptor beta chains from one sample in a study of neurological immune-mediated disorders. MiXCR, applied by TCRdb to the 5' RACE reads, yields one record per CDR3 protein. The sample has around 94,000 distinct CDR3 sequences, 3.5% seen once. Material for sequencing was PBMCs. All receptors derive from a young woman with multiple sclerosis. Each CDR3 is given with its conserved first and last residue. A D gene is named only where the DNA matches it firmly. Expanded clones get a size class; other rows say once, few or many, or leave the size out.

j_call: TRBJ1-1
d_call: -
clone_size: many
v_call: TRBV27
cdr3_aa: CASQRVWNTEAFF
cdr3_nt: TGTGCCAGCCAGCGGGTCTGGAACACTGAAGCTTTCTTT

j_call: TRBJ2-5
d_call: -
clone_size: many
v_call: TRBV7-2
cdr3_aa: CASSLSWGEAWETQYF
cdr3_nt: TGTGCCAGCAGCCTCAGCTGGGGGGAGGCCTGGGAGACCCAGTACTTC

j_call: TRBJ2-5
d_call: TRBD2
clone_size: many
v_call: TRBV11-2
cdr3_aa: CASSHGLATKETQYF
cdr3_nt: TGTGCCAGCAGCCATGGACTAGCGACAAAAGAGACCCAGTACTTC

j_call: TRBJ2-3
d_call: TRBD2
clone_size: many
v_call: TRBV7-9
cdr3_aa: CASSRGTSGNTDTQYF
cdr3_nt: TGTGCCAGCAGCCGCGGGACTAGCGGGAACACAGATACGCAGTATTTT

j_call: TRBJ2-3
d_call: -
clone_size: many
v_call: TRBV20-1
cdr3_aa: CSASLLSSTDTQYF
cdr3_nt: TGCAGTGCTAGTTTGCTCTCTAGCACAGATACGCAGTATTTT

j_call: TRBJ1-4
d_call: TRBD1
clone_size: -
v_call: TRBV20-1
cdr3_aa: CSDTGGANEKLFF
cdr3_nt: TGCAGTGATACAGGGGGCGCTAATGAAAAACTGTTTTTT

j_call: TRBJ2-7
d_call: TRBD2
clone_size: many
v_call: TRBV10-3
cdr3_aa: CAISPLGGGPTYYEQYF
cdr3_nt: TGTGCCATCAGTCCCTTAGGCGGGGGGCCCACCTACTACGAGCAGTACTTC

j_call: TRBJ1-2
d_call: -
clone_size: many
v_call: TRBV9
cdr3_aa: CASTTPGHGRGYTF
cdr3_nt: TGTGCCAGCACCACCCCAGGACACGGGCGGGGCTACACCTTC

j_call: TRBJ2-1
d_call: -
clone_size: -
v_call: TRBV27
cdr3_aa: CASSWAGETGQFF
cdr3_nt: TGTGCCAGCAGTTGGGCAGGGGAGACGGGGCAGTTCTTC

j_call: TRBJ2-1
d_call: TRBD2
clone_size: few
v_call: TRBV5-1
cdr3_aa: CASSAPGGLYNEQFF
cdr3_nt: TGCGCCAGCAGCGCTCCGGGGGGGCTCTACAATGAGCAGTTCTTC

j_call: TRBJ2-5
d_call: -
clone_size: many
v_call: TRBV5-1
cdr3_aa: CASTTLGGTYPETQYF
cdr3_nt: TGCGCCAGTACTACTCTGGGAGGAACCTACCCGGAGACCCAGTACTTC

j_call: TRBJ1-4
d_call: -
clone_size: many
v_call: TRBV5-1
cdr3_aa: CASNLEPSNEKLFF
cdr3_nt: TGCGCCAGTAACCTCGAGCCATCTAATGAAAAACTGTTTTTT

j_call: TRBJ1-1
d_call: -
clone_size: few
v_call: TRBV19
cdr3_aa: CASSTQGNVNTEAFF
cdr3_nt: TGTGCCAGTAGTACACAGGGTAACGTGAACACTGAAGCTTTCTTT

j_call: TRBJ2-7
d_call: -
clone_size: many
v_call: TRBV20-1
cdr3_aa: CSARIQGSFILEQYF
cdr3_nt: TGCAGTGCTAGGATCCAAGGCAGCTTCATTCTCGAGCAGTACTTC

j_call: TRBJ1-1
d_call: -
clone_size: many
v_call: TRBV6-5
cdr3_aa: CASSYSPQLGTEAFF
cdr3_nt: TGTGCCAGCAGTTACTCGCCTCAGTTGGGAACTGAAGCTTTCTTT

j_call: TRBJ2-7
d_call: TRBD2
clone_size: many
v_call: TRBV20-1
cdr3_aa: CSARKLAGRGNEQYF
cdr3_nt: TGCAGTGCTAGGAAACTAGCGGGGAGGGGGAACGAGCAGTACTTC

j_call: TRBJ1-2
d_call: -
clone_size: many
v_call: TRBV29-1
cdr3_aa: CSAAAPGAHGYTF
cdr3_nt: TGCAGCGCCGCCGCCCCAGGGGCGCATGGCTACACCTTC

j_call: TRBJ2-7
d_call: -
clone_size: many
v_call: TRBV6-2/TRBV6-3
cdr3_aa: CASGYWDSDEQYF
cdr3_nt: TGTGCCAGCGGCTACTGGGACTCGGACGAGCAGTACTTC

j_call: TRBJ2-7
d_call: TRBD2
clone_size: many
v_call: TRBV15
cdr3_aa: CATSRAPIAGGAYEQYF
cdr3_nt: TGTGCCACCAGCAGGGCCCCCATAGCGGGAGGCGCCTACGAGCAGTACTTC

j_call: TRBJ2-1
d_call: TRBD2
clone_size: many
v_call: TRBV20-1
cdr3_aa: CSANPGLAGVKNEQFF
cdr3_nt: TGCAGTGCCAACCCCGGGCTAGCGGGAGTTAAGAATGAGCAGTTCTTC

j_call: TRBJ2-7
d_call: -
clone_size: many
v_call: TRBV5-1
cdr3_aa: CASQPEGYTFEQYF
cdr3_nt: TGCGCCAGCCAGCCGGAGGGGTACACGTTTGAGCAGTACTTC

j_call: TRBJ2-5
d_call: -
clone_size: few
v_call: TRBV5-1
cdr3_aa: CASSLSGATQETQYF
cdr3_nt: TGCGCCAGCAGCTTGTCGGGAGCGACCCAAGAGACCCAGTACTTC

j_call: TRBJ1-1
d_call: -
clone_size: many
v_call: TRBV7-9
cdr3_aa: CASSETMNTEAFF
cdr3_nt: TGTGCCAGCTCCGAGACGATGAACACTGAAGCTTTCTTT

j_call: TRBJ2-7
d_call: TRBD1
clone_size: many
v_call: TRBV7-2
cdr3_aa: CASSGRTGDEQYF
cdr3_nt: TGTGCCAGCAGCGGAAGGACAGGGGACGAGCAGTACTTC

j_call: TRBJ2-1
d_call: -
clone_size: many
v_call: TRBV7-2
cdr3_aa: CASSLNSMTHNEQFF
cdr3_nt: TGTGCCAGCAGCTTAAACAGCATGACCCACAATGAGCAGTTCTTC

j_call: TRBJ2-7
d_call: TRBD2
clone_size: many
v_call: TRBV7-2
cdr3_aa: CASSSTSGSYEQYF
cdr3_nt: TGTGCCAGCAGCTCGACTAGCGGAAGCTACGAGCAGTACTTC

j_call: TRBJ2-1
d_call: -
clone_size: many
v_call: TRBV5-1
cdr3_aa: CASSWIGGSYNEQFF
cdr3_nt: TGCGCCAGCAGCTGGATAGGGGGAAGTTACAATGAGCAGTTCTTC

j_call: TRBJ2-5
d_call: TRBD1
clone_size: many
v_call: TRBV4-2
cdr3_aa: CASSHPGQGETQYF
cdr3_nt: TGTGCCAGCAGCCATCCGGGACAGGGAGAGACCCAGTACTTC

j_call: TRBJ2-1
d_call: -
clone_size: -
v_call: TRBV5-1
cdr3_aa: CASSLERYNEQFF
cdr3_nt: TGCGCCAGCAGCTTGGAGCGGTACAATGAGCAGTTCTTC

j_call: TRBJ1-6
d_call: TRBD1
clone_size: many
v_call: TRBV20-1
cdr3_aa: CSAEDRGRNNSPLHF
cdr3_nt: TGCAGTGCCGAGGACAGGGGCAGGAATAATTCACCCCTCCACTTT

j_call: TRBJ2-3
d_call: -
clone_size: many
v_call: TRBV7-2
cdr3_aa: CASSPGIYGTDTQYF
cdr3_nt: TGTGCCAGCAGCCCTGGGATATATGGCACAGATACGCAGTATTTT

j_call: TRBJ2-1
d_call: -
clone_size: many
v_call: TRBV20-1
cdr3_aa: CSAWSYNEQFF
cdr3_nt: TGCAGTGCATGGTCCTACAATGAGCAGTTCTTC

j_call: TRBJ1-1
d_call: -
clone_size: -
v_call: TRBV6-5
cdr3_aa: CASSPVLWGAAFF
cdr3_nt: TGTGCCAGCAGCCCGGTATTGTGGGGGGCGGCTTTCTTT

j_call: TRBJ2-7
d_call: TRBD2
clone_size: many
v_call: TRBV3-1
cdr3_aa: CASSQVGLAAYEQYF
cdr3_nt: TGTGCCAGCAGCCAAGTCGGACTAGCGGCCTACGAGCAGTACTTC

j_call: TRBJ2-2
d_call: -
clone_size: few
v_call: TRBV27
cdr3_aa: CASRQLTGELFF
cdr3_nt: TGTGCCAGCAGACAGCTAACCGGGGAGCTGTTTTTT

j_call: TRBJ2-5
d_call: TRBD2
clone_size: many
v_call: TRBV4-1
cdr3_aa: CASSQVAGGQETQYF
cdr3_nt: TGCGCCAGCAGCCAAGTGGCGGGGGGACAAGAGACCCAGTACTTC

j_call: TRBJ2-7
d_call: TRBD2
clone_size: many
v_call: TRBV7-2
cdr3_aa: CASSLEVAGEYNQYF
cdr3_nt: TGTGCCAGCAGCTTAGAGGTGGCGGGAGAATATAATCAGTACTTC

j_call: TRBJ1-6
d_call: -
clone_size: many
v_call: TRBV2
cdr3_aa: CASNDVPNSPLHF
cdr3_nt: TGTGCCAGCAATGACGTTCCCAATTCACCCCTCCACTTT

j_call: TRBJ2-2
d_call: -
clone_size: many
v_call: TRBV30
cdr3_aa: CAWSGLRTGELFF
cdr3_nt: TGTGCCTGGAGTGGACTCAGAACCGGGGAGCTGTTTTTT

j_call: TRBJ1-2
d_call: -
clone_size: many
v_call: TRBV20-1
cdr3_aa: CSARKEINYGYTF
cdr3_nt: TGCAGTGCTAGAAAGGAGATTAACTATGGCTACACCTTC

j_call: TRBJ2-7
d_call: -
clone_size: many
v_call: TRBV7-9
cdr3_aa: CASSFPVLDEQYF
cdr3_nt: TGTGCCAGCAGCTTTCCGGTTTTGGACGAGCAGTACTTC

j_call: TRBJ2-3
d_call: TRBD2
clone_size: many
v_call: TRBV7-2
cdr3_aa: CASSWTSGTTDTQYF
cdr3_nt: TGTGCCAGCAGCTGGACTAGCGGAACCACAGATACGCAGTATTTT

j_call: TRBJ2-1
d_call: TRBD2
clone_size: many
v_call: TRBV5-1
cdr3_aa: CASSLSGTRDYNEQFF
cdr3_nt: TGCGCCAGCAGCCTGTCCGGGACTAGAGACTACAATGAGCAGTTCTTC

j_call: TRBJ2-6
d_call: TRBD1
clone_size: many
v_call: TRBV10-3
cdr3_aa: CAISEWGLGQRSPASSGANVLTF
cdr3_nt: TGTGCCATCAGTGAGTGGGGTTTGGGACAGCGATCCCCCGCCAGCTCTGGGGCCAACGTCCTGACTTTC

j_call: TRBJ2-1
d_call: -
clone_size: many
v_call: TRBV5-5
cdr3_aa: CASSPTGIAYNEQFF
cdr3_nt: TGTGCCAGCAGCCCTACAGGAATAGCCTACAATGAGCAGTTCTTC

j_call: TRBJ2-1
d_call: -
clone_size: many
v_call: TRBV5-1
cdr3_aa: CASSSSRGAYNEQFF
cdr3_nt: TGCGCCAGCAGCTCCTCTCGGGGGGCTTACAATGAGCAGTTCTTC

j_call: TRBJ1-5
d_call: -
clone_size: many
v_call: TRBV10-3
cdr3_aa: CAIRAGVLGNQPQHF
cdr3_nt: TGTGCCATCAGGGCAGGGGTACTCGGCAATCAGCCCCAGCATTTT

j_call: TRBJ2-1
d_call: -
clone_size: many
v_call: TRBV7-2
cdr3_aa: CASSLAMGDGEQFF
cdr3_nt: TGTGCCAGCAGCTTAGCGATGGGGGATGGTGAGCAGTTCTTC

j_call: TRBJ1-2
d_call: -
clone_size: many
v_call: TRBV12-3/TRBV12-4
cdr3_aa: CASSLSGNYGYTF
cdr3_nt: TGTGCCAGCAGCTTATCAGGGAACTATGGCTACACCTTC

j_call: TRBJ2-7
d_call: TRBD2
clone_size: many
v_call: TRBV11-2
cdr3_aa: CASSPLRRESSYEQYF
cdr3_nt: TGTGCCAGCAGCCCCCTGAGGCGGGAGAGCTCCTACGAGCAGTACTTC